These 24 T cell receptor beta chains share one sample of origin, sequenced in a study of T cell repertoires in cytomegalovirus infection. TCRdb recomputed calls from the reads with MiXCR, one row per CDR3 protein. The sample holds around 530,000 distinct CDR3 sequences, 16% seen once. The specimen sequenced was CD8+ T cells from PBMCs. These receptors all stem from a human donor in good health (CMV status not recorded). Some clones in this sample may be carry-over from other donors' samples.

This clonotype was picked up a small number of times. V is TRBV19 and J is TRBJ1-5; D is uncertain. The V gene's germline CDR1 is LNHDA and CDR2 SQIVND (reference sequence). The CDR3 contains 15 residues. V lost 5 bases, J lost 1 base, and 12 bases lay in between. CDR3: CASSSSGGSNQPQHF. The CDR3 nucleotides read TGTGCCAGTAGTTCCTCGGGAGGGAGCAATCAGCCCCAGCATTTT. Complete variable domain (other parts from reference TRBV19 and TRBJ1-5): DGGITQSPKYLFRKEGQNVTLSCEQNLNHDAMYWYRQDPGQGLRLIYYSQIVNDFQKGDIAEGYSVSREKKESFPLTVTSAQKNPTAFYLCASSSSGGSNQPQHFGDGTRLSIL.

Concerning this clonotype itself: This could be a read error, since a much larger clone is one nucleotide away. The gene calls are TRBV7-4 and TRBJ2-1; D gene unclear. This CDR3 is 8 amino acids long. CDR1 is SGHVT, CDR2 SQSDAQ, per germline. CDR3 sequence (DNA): TGTGCCAGCAGCTTTGCCGCCTTC. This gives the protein CASSFAAF.

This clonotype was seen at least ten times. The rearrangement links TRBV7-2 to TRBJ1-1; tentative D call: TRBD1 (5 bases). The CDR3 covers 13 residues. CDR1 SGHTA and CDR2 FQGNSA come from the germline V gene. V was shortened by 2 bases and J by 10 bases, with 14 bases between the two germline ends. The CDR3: CASSLSPGRGAFF. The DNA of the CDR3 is TGTGCCAGCAGCTTATCACCGGGACGGGGAGCTTTCTTT.

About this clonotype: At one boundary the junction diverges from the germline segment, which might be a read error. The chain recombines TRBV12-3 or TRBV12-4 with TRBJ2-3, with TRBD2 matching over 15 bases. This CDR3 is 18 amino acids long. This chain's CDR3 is CASTLAGTSGGTTDTRYF. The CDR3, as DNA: TGTGCCAGCACTCTCGCCGGGACTAGCGGGGGGACCACAGATACGCGGTATTTT.

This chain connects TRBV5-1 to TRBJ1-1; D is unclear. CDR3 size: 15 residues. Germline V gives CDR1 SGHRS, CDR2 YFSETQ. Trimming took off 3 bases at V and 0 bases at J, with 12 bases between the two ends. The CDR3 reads CASSCRNYMNTEAFF. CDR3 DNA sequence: TGCGCCAGCAGCTGCAGAAATTACATGAACACTGAAGCTTTCTTT. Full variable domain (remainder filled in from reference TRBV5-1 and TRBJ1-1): KAGVTQTPRYLIKTRGQQVTLSCSPISGHRSVSWYQQTPGQGLQFLFEYFSETQRNKGNFPGRFSGRQFSNSRSEMNVSTLELGDSALYLCASSCRNYMNTEAFFGQGTRLTVV.

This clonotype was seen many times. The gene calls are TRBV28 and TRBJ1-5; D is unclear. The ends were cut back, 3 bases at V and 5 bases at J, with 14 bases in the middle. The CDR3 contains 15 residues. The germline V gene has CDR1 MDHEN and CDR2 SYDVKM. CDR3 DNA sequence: TGTGCCAGCAGTTTCGGGGTATCCGGCTATCAGCCCCAGCATTTT. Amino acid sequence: CASSFGVSGYQPQHF.

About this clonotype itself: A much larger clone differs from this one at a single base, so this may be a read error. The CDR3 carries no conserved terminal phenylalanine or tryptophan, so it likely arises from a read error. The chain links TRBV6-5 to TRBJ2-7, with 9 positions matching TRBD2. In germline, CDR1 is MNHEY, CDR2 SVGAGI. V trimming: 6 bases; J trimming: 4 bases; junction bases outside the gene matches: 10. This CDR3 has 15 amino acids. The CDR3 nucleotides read TGTGCCAGCAGAAACAGGGCCAGCGGGAGGTACGAGCAGTACTTA. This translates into CASRNRASGRYEQYL.

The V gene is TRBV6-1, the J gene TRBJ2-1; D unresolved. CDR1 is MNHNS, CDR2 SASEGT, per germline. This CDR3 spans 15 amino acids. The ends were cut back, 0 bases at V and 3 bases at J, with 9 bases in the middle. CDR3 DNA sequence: TGTGCCAGCAGTGAAGCAGGGTGGGTCTACAATGAGCAGTTCTTC. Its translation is CASSEAGWVYNEQFF.

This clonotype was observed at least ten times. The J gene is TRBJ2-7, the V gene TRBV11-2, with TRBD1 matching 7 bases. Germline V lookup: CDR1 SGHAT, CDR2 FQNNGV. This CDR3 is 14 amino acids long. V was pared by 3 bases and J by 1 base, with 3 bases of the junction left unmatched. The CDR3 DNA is TGTGCCAGCAGCTTCCCAGGGGGATCCTACGAGCAGTACTTC. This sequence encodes CASSFPGGSYEQYF.

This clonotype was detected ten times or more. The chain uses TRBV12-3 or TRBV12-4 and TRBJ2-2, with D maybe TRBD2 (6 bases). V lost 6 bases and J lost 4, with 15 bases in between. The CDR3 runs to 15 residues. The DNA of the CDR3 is TGTGCCAGCAGATATACTAGCCATGGCACCGGGGAGCTGTTTTTT. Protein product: CASRYTSHGTGELFF.

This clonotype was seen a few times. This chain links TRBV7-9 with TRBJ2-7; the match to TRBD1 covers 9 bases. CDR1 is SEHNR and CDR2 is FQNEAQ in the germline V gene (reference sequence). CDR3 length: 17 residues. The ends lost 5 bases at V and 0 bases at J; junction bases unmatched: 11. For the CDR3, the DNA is TGTGCCAGCAGCCCCCCGGGACAGGGCCTAAGCTCCTACGAGCAGTACTTC. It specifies CASSPPGQGLSSYEQYF.

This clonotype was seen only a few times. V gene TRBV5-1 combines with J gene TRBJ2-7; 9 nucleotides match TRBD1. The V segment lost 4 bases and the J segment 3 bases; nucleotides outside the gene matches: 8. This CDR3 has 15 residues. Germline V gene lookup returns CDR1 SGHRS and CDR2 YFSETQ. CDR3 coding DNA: TGCGCCAGCAGCCAAGGACAGGGGTGGATCTACGAGCAGTACTTC. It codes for CASSQGQGWIYEQYF.

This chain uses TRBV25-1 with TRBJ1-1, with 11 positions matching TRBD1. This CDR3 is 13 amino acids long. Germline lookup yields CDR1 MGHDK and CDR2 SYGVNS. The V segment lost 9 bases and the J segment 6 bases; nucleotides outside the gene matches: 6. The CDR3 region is CASQGGQGAEAFF. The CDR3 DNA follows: TGTGCCAGTCAGGGGGGACAGGGGGCTGAAGCTTTCTTT.

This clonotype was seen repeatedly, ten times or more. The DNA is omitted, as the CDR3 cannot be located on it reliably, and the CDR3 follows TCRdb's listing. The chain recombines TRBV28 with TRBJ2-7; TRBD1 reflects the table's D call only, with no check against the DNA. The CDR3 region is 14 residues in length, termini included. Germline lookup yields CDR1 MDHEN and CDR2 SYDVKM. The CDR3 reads CASSTSPGGNEQYF.

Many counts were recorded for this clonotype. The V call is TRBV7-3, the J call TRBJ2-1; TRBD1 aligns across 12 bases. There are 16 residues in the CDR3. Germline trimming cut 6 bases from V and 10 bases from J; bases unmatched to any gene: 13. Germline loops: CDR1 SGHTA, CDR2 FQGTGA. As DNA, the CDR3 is TGTGCCAGCAGTTCCACCGGGACAGGGGGCTTCGGGGAGCAGTTCTTC. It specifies CASSSTGTGGFGEQFF.

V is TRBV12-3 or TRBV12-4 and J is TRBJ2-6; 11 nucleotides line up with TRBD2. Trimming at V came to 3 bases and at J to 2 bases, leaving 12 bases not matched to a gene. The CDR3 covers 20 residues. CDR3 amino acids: CASSFVRRGLADTGANVLTF. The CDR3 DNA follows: TGTGCCAGCAGTTTTGTCCGGAGGGGACTAGCGGATACTGGGGCCAACGTCCTGACTTTC.

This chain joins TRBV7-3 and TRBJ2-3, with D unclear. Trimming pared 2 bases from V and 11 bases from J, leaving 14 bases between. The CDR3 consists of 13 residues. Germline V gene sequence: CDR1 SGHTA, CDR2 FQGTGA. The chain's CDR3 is CASSLEAAAGQYF. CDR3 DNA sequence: TGTGCCAGCAGCTTAGAAGCAGCAGCAGGGCAGTATTTT.

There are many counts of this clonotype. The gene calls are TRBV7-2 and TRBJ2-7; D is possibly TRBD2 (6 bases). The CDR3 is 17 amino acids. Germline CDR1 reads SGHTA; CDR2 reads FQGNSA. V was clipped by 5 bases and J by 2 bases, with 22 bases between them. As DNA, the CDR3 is TGTGCCAGCAGCCATACCCCCCTAGCGACAGAACCCTACGAGCAGTACTTC. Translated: CASSHTPLATEPYEQYF.

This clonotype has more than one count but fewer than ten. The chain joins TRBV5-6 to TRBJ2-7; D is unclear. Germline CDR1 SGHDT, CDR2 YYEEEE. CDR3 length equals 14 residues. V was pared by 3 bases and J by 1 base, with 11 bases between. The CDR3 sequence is CASSSPRRSYEQYF. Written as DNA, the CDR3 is TGTGCCAGCAGCTCCCCGCGGCGTTCCTACGAGCAGTACTTC.

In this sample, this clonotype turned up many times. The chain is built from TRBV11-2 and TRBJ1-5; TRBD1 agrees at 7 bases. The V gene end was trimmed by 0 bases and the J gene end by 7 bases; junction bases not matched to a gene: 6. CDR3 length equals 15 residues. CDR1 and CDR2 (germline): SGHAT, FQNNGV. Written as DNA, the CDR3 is TGTGCCAGCAGCTTAGAAAAGACAGGGAACCAGCCCCAGCATTTT. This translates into CASSLEKTGNQPQHF.

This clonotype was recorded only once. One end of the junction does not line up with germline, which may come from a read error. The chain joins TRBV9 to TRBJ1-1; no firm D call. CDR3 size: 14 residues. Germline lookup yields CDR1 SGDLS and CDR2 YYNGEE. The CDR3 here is CSSSVIDANTEAFF. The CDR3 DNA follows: TGTTCCAGCAGCGTAATTGATGCGAACACTGAAGCTTTCTTT.

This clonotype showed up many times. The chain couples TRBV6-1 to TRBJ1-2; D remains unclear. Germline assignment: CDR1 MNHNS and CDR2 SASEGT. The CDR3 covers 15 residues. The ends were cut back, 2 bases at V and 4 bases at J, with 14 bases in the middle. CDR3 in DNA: TGTGCCAGCAGTGAACGACGGCTCCCATCCTATGGCTACACCTTC. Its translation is CASSERRLPSYGYTF.

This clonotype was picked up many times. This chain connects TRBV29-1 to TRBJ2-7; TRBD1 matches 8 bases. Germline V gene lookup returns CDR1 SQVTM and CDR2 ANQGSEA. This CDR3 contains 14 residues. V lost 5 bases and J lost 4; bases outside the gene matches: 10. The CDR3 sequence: CSVPTGGSGYEQYF. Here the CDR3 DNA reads TGCAGCGTTCCTACAGGGGGAAGTGGTTACGAGCAGTACTTC.

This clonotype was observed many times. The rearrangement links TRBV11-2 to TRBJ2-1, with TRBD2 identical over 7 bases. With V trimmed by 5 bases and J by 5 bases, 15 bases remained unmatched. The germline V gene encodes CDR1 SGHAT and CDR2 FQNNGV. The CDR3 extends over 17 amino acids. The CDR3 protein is CASSRRGVTSLDNEQFF. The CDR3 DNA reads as TGTGCCAGCAGCCGACGGGGGGTGACTAGTCTCGACAATGAGCAGTTCTTC.